The 5 T cell receptor beta chains reported below all come from one sample, sequenced in a study of siplizumab effects on memory and regulatory T cells. Clones were read by immunoSEQ multiplex PCR, and TCRdb kept only the in-frame ones, dropping some. The repertoire holds 62,000 or so clones, with over 80% as singletons. The sample comprised memory CD4+ T cells sorted from blood. The receptors shown here come from a human donor in good health.

This chain connects TRBV7-6 to TRBJ1-5; no reliable D call. CDR3 length: 13 amino acids. Germline CDR1 SGHVS, CDR2 FNYEAQ. Deletions cut 2 bases from V and 3 bases from J, with 5 bases between. CDR3 coding DNA: TGTGCCAGCAGCTTAAGGGACAATCAGCCCCAGCATTTT. Residues: CASSLRDNQPQHF.

J is TRBJ2-1 and V is TRBV7-6; TRBD1 agrees at 8 bases. Germline-derived CDR1 and CDR2 are SGHVS and FNYEAQ. This CDR3 region has 14 residues. The ends lost 5 bases at V and 8 bases at J; junction bases unmatched: 8. CDR3 loop: CASSMTGDMYEQFF. The CDR3 DNA follows: TGTGCCAGCAGCATGACAGGGGATATGTATGAGCAGTTCTTC.

The CDR3 loop reads CASSLAGADTGELFF. The CDR3 bases are TGTGCCAGCAGCTTAGCGGGAGCGGATACCGGGGAGCTGTTTTTT. V and J are TRBV11-3 and TRBJ2-2; TRBD2 might be the D (6 bases). The germline gives CDR1 SGHNT, CDR2 YENEEA. The V end lost 1 base, the J end lost 5 bases, and 11 bases lay between the germline ends. The CDR3 has 15 amino acids.

The V and J genes are TRBV10-1 and TRBJ2-7; 10 bases fit TRBD2. The CDR3 length is 14 residues. The junction had 8 bases not matched to a gene; V was cut back by 6 bases and J by 6 bases. CDR1 and CDR2 from the germline V gene are WNHNN and SYGVQD (reference sequence). The CDR3 protein is CASSLTSGFAEQYF. CDR3 DNA: TGCGCCAGCAGCTTGACTAGCGGGTTCGCCGAGCAGTACTTC.

The V gene is TRBV6-1, the J gene TRBJ1-5; 7 bases are shared with TRBD1. V lost 3 bases, J lost 1 base, and 3 bases stayed unmatched. The CDR3 has 15 residues. Germline values: CDR1 MNHNS, CDR2 SASEGT. CDR3 in amino acids: CASSEGTASNQPQHF. CDR3 nucleotides: TGTGCCAGCAGTGAGGGGACAGCAAGCAATCAGCCCCAGCATTTT.